This TCR beta chain was identified during a study of PD-1 blockade in classical Hodgkin lymphoma. Time point specified: newly diagnosed, previously untreated cHL patient sample. Untreated, newly diagnosed classical Hodgkin lymphoma PBMCs were comparators. Germline CDR1 and CDR2: SGHAT and FQNNGV. The V and J ends lost 1 base and 6 bases, in that order; junction bases with no gene match: 8. The CDR3 totals 16 residues. In regard to this clone: Its antigen is undetermined.

Libraries were prepared by immunoSEQ multiplex PCR; TCRdb keeps only in-frame clonotypes and omits some of them. In the table there are 47,000 or so clones, approximately 90% of which are singletons. General study points: Reported findings placed baseline TCR diversity lower in newly diagnosed patients (compared with healthy donors). The origin of the repertoire differences remains undefined, with disease activity or prior therapy as possible causes.

V and J are TRBV11-2 and TRBJ2-1; 8 nucleotides line up with TRBD1. The sequence came from a human donor with classical Hodgkin lymphoma. The sequenced material came from peripheral blood mononuclear cells (PBMCs). The CDR3 region is CASSLGPGGEVNEQFF. CDR3 DNA sequence: TGTGCCAGCAGCTTAGGCCCAGGGGGCGAGGTCAATGAGCAGTTCTTC.